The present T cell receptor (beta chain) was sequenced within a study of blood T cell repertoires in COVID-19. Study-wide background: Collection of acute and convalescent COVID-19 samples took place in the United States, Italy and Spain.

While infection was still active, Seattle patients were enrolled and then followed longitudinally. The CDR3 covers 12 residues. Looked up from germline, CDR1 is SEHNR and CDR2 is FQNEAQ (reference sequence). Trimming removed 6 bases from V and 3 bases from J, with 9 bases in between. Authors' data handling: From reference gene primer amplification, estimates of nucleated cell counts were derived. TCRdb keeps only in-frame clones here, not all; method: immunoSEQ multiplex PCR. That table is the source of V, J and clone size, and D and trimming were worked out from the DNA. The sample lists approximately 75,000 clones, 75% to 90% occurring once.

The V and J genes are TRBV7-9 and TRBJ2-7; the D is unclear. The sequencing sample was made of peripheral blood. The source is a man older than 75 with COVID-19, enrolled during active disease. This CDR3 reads CASSHGDYEQYF. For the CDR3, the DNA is TGTGCCAGCAGTCATGGAGACTACGAGCAGTACTTC.